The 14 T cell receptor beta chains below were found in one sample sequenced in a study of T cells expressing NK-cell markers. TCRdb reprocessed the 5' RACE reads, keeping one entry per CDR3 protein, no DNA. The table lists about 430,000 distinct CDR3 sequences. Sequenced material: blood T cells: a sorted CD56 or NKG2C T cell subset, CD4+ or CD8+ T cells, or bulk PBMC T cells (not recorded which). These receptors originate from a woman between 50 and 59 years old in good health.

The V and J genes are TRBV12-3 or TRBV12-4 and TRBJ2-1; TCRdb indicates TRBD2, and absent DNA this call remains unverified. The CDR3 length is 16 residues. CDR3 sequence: CASRDSAGATYNEQFF.

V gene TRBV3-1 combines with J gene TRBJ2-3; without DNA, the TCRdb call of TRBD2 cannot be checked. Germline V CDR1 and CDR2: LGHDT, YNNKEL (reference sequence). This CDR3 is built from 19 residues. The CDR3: CASSRLARTSGRNTDTQYF.

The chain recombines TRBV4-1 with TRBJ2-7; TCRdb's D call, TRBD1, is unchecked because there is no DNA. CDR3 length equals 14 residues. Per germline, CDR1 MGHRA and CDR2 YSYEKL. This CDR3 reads CASSQAGSTYEQYF.

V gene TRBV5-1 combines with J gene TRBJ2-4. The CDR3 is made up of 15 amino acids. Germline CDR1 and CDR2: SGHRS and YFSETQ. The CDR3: CASRDGLLAKNIQYF.

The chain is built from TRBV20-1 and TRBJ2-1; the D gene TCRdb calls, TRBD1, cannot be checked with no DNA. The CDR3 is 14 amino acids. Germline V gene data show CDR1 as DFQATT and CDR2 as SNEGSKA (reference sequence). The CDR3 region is CSARVPRRGNEQFF.

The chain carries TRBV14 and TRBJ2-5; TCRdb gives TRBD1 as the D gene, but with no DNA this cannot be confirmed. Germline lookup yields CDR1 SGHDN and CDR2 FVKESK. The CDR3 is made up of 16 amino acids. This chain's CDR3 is CASSSTRAGQQETQYF.

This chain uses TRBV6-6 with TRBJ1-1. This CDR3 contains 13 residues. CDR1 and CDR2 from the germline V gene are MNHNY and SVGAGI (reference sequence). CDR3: CASSFLRPTEAFF.

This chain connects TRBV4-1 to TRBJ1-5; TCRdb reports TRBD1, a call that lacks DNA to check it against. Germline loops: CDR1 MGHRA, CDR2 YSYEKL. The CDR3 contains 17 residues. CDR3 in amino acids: CASSQERLTGVSQPQHF.

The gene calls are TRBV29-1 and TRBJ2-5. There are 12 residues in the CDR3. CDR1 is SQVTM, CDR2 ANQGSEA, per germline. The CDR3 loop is CSVRQTGETQYF.

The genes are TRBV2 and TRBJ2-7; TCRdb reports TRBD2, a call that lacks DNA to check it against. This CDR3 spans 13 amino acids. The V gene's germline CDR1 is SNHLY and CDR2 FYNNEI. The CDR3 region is CASKAGTSYEQYF. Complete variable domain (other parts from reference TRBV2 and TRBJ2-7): EPEVTQTPSHQVTQMGQEVILRCVPISNHLYFYWYRQILGQKVEFLVSFYNNEISEKSEIFDDQFSVERPDGSNFTLKIRSTKLEDSAMYFCASKAGTSYEQYFGPGTRLTVT.

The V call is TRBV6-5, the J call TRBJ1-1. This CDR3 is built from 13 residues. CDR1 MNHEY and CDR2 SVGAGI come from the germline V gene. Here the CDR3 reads CASSPLPGTEAFF.

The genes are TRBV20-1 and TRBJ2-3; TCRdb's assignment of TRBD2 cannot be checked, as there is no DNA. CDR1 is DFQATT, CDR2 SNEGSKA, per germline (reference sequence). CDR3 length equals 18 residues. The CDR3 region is CSATSIDGNSGGTDTQYF.

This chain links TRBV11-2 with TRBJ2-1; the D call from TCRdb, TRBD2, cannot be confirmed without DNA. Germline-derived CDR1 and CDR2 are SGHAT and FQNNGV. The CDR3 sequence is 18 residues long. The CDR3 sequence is CASSFRTSGRAAPNEQFF.

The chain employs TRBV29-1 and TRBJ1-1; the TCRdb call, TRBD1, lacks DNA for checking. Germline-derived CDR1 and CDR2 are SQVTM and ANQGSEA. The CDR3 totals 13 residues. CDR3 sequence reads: CSETTGVNTEAFF.